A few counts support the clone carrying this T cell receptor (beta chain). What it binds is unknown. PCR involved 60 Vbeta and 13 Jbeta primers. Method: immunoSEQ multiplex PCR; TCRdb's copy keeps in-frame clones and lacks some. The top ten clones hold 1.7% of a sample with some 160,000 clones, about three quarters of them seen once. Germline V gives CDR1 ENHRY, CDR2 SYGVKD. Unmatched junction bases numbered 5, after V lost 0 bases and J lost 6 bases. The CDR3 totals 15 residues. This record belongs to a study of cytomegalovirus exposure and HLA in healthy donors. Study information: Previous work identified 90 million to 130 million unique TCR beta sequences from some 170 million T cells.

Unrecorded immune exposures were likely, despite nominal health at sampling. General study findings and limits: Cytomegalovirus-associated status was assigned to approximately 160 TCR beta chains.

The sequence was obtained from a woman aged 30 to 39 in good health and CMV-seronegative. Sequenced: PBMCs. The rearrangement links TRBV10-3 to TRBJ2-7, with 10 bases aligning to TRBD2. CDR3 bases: TGTGCCATCAGTGAGTCGCGGCTAGCGGGGGTCGAGCAGTACTTC. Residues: CAISESRLAGVEQYF.